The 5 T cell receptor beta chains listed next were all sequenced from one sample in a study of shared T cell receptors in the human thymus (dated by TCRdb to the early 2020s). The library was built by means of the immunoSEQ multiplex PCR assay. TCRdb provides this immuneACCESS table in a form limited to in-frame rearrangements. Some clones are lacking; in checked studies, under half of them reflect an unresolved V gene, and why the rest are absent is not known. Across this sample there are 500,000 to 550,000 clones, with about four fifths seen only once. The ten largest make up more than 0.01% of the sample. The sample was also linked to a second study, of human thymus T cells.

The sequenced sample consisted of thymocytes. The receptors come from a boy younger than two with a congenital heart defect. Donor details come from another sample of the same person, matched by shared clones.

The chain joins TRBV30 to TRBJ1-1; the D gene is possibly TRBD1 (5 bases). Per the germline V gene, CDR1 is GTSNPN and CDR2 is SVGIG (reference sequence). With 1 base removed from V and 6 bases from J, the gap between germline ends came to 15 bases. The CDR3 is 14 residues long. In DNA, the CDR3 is TGTGCCTGGAGTGGGGACGGGAGTTTCGCTGAAGCTTTCTTT. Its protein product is CAWSGDGSFAEAFF.

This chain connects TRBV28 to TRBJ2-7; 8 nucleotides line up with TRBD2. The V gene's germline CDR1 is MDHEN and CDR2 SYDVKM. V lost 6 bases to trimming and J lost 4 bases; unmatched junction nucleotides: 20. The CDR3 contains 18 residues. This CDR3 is CASSRAGVGSGERYEQYF. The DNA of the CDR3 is TGTGCCAGCAGCCGAGCCGGAGTTGGTAGCGGGGAGAGGTACGAGCAGTACTTC.

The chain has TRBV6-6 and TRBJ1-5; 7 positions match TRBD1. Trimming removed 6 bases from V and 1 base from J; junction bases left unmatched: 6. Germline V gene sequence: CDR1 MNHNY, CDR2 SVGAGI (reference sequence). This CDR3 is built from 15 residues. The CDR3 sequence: CASSPDRDSNQPQHF. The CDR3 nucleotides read TGTGCCAGCAGCCCTGACAGGGACAGCAATCAGCCCCAGCATTTT.

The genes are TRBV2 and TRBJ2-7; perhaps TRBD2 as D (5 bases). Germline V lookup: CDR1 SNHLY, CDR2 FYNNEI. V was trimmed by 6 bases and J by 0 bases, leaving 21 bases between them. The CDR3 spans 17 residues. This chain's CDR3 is CASSAYVERGSSYEQYF. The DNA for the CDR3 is TGTGCCAGCAGCGCCTATGTGGAGCGAGGGAGCTCCTACGAGCAGTACTTC.

CDR3 protein: CATSSRILGQGGSAQHF. CDR3 in DNA: TGTGCCACCAGCAGTCGTATATTGGGACAGGGTGGATCAGCCCAGCATTTT. The genes are TRBV15 and TRBJ1-5; 9 nucleotides agree with TRBD1. Germline lookup yields CDR1 LNHNV and CDR2 YYDKDF (reference sequence). The J segment lost 11 bases and the V segment lost 3 bases, leaving 17 bases of the junction unmatched. The CDR3 runs 17 residues.